A single sample gave rise to the 5 T cell receptor beta chains below, sequenced in a study of identical twins. TCRdb itself ran the 5' RACE reads through MiXCR, one entry per CDR3 protein. The sample contains some 1,600,000 distinct CDR3 sequences, roughly 35% of which appear only once. The sequenced sample consisted of cord blood. The receptors come from a newborn girl in good health.

The chain employs TRBV5-1 and TRBJ2-1; D is unresolved. With 0 bases removed from V and 7 bases from J, the gap between germline ends came to 11 bases. The CDR3 is 14 amino acids. Germline V gene lookup returns CDR1 SGHRS and CDR2 YFSETQ. The CDR3 DNA sequence: TGCGCCAGCAGCTTGGCCCGGGCTTGGAATGAGCAGTTCTTC. This codes for CASSLARAWNEQFF.

The chain links TRBV4-1 to TRBJ2-4; D is possibly TRBD2 (6 bases). V lost 4 bases and J lost 0, with 16 bases in between. The CDR3 length is 17 residues. CDR1 MGHRA and CDR2 YSYEKL come from the germline V gene. The CDR3 spells CASSRLEFPLAKNIQYF. The CDR3 coding sequence is TGCGCCAGCAGCCGACTAGAATTCCCCTTAGCCAAAAACATTCAGTACTTC.

This rearrangement joins TRBV4-2 to TRBJ1-2; the D is unclear. The CDR3 length is 14 residues. CDR1 and CDR2 from the germline V gene are LGHNA and YNFKEQ. V lost 0 bases and J lost 8, with 13 bases in between. The CDR3 loop reads CASSQEDSLGGYTF. The CDR3 nucleotides are TGTGCCAGCAGCCAAGAGGACTCCCTAGGAGGCTACACCTTC.

V and J are TRBV20-1 and TRBJ2-3, with 7 bases fitting TRBD2. J gave up 5 bases and V 5 bases, and 4 bases lay outside the gene matches. The CDR3 has 12 amino acids. Germline values: CDR1 DFQATT, CDR2 SNEGSKA (reference sequence). The CDR3 region has the DNA TGCAGTGCTTCAAAGCGGGAAGATACGCAGTATTTT. This sequence encodes CSASKREDTQYF.

This clonotype was detected only a few times. The V call is TRBV5-1, the J call TRBJ2-7; no definite D call. The CDR3 has 15 residues. CDR1 is SGHRS, CDR2 YFSETQ, per germline. Trimming removed 0 bases from V and 0 bases from J, with 10 bases in between. CDR3: CASSLDGRSSYEQYF. The CDR3 DNA follows: TGCGCCAGCAGCTTGGACGGCAGGAGCTCCTACGAGCAGTACTTC. Supplemented by reference TRBV5-1 and TRBJ2-7, the full variable domain reads KAGVTQTPRYLIKTRGQQVTLSCSPISGHRSVSWYQQTPGQGLQFLFEYFSETQRNKGNFPGRFSGRQFSNSRSEMNVSTLELGDSALYLCASSLDGRSSYEQYFGPGTRLTVT.